This T cell receptor (beta chain) came from a study of metastatic and nonmetastatic thyroid tumors. All patients were untreated before thyroid surgery. CDR1 is SGHAT and CDR2 is FQDESV in the germline V gene (reference sequence). This CDR3 is 18 amino acids long. The J segment lost 8 bases and the V segment lost 7 bases, leaving 21 bases of the junction unmatched. TCRdb reassembled clones from the PCR reads with MiXCR. The data contain just under 20,000 clones, 22% of them seen just once; the ten biggest clones take up roughly 10%. This clone has ten or more counts. Its antigen is unidentified. Whole-study results and caveats: In blood and tumor, TCR beta diversity was reportedly significantly higher in malignant thyroid tumors than in benign nodules.

Sequencing was carried out using tumor tissue. The receptor comes from a male donor with papillary thyroid cancer or a benign thyroid nodule (not recorded which). Some clones in this sample may be carry-over from other donors' samples. The chain uses TRBV11-1 and TRBJ2-3, with 10 nucleotides matching TRBD2. CDR3 amino acids: CASTTDPSGSLLGGTQYF. The CDR3 DNA is TGTGCCAGCACCACCGACCCTAGCGGGAGCCTCCTTGGCGGTACGCAGTATTTT.